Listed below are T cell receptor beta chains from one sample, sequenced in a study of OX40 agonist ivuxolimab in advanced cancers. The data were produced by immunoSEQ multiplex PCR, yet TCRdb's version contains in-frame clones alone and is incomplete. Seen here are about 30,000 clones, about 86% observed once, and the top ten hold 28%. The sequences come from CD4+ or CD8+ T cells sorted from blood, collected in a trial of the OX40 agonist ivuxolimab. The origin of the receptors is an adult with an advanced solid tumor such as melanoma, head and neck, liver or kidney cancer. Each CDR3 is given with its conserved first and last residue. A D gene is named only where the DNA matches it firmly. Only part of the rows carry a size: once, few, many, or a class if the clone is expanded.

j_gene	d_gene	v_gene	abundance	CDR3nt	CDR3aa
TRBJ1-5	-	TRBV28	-	TGTGCCAGCAGTCCGGCTGGGGGAAAGGGAATTCAGCCCCAGCATTTT	CASSPAGGKGIQPQHF
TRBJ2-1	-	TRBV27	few	TGTGCCAGCAGTCTTCCGAAGGGGAGCTCCTACAATGAGCAGTTCTTC	CASSLPKGSSYNEQFF
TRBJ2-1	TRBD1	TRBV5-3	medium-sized	TGTGCCAGAAGCTTTGCCGGACAGGGGAAGAATGAGCAGTTCTTC	CARSFAGQGKNEQFF
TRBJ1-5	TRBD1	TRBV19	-	TGTGCCAGTAGTAAAACAGGGACAGGGGGCGCCGGGGGCAATCAGCCCCAGCATTTT	CASSKTGTGGAGGNQPQHF
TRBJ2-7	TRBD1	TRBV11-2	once	TGTGCCAGCAGCCCGGGACAGGACCCTTACGAGCAGTACTTC	CASSPGQDPYEQYF
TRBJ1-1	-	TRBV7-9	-	TGTGCCAGCAGCTTAAGGGGCACTGAAGCTTTCTTT	CASSLRGTEAFF
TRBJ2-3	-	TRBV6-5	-	TGTGCCAGCAGTTACTACCCGGGGAGCAGCACAGATACGCAGTATTTT	CASSYYPGSSTDTQYF
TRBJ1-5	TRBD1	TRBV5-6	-	TGTGCCAGCAGCTTGGCCAGGGGGCTAAATCAGCCCCAGCATTTT	CASSLARGLNQPQHF
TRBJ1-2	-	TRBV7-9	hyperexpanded	TGTGCCAGCAGCCCAAATGACTATGGCTACACCTTC	CASSPNDYGYTF
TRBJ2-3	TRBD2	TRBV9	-	TGTGCCAGCAGCGTAGCCGGGGGGGGCACAGATACGCAGTATTTT	CASSVAGGGTDTQYF
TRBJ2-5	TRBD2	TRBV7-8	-	TGTGCCAGCAGCGTCGGGGGGGCGATCCAAGAGACCCAGTACTTC	CASSVGGAIQETQYF
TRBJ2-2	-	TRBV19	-	TGTGCCAGTAGTATAGGACAGTTCACCGGGGAGCTGTTTTTT	CASSIGQFTGELFF
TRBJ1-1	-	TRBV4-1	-	TGCGCCAGCAGCCAAGGAGGGTTGAACACTGAAGCTTTCTTT	CASSQGGLNTEAFF
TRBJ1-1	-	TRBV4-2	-	TGTGCCAGCAGCCAGGCCGGACAACAGACGACTGAAGCTTTCTTT	CASSQAGQQTTEAFF
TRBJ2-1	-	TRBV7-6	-	TGTGCCAGCAGCTTAGGACCTAGCTCCTACAATGAGCAGTTCTTC	CASSLGPSSYNEQFF
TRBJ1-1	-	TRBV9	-	TGTGCCAGCAGCGTAGGGGGTACTGAAGCTTTCTTT	CASSVGGTEAFF
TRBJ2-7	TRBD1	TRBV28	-	TGTGCCAGCAGAACCGGGACAGGGGGCTACGAGCAGTACTTC	CASRTGTGGYEQYF
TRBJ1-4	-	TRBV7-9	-	TGTGCCAGCAGCTTAGGAACCGAGGATGAAAAACTGTTTTTT	CASSLGTEDEKLFF
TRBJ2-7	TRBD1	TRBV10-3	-	TGTGCCATCAGTGAGGGGGACAGACCCTACGAGCAGTACTTC	CAISEGDRPYEQYF
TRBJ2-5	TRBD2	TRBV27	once	TGTGCCAGCAGTCCTAGCGGAACCTTCCAAGAGACCCAGTACTTC	CASSPSGTFQETQYF
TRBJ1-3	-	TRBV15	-	TGTGCCACCAGCACGTCCCCAGGGTGGGCTGGAAACACCATATATTTT	CATSTSPGWAGNTIYF
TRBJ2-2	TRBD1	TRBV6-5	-	TGTGCCAGCAGGTCCGGGACAGCGAACACCGGGGAGCTGTTTTTT	CASRSGTANTGELFF
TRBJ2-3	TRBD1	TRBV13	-	TGTGCCAGCAGCTCCCAGGGGGCTTCAGATACGCAGTATTTT	CASSSQGASDTQYF
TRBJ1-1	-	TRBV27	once	TGTGCCAGCAGTTACGCACAGCCGAACACTGAAGCTTTCTTT	CASSYAQPNTEAFF
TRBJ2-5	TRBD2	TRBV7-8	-	TGTGCCAGCAGCTCTTTCCGACTAGCGGCACGGGAGACCCAGTACTTC	CASSSFRLAARETQYF
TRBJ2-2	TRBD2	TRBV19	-	TGTGCCAGTACCGGACTAGCGGGGGAAACCGGGGAGCTGTTTTTT	CASTGLAGETGELFF
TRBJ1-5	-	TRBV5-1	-	TGCGCCAGCAGCTTCAGGGGTGGGGAGCCCCAGCATTTT	CASSFRGGEPQHF
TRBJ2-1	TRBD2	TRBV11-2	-	TGTGCCAGCAGCTGGGAGGGGCAGGAGCAGTTCTTC	CASSWEGQEQFF
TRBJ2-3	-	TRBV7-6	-	TGTGCCAGCAGCTTAGACAGGGAATCAGATACGCAGTATTTT	CASSLDRESDTQYF
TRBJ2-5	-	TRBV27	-	TGTGCCAGCAGCTACGACAGCTCTACCTGGTTCCAAGAGACCCAGTACTTC	CASSYDSSTWFQETQYF
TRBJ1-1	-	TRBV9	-	TGTGCCAGCAGCGAGCCGAACACTGAAGCTTTCTTT	CASSEPNTEAFF
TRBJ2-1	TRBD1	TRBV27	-	TGTGCCAGCAGTCGGCCGACAGGGAATGAGCAGTTCTTC	CASSRPTGNEQFF
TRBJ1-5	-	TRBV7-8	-	TGTGCCAGCAGCTTAGCCGGGGAGATTAGCAATCAGCCCCAGCATTTT	CASSLAGEISNQPQHF
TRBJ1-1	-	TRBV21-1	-	TGTGCCAGCAGCAAAAGGGGAAGGCGGAGGGTTACTGAAGCTTTCTTT	CASSKRGRRRVTEAFF
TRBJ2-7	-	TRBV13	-	TGTGCCAGCAGCTCCACCGACTACGAGCAGTACTTC	CASSSTDYEQYF
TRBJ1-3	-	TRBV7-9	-	TGTGCCAGCAGCGGGGTCCGGGACACCATCTCTGGAAACACCATATATTTT	CASSGVRDTISGNTIYF
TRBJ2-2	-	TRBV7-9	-	TGTGCCAGCATCCCCGGGGGCGGAACCGGGGAGCTGTTTTTT	CASIPGGGTGELFF
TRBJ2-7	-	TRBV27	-	TGTGCCAGCAGGGCGAGGGGGAGCTCCTACGAGCAGTACTTC	CASRARGSSYEQYF
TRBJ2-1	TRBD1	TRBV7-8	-	TGTGCCAGCAGCTTAGCAGGGGGCGCCTACAATGAGCAGTTCTTC	CASSLAGGAYNEQFF
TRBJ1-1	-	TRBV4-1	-	TGCGCCAGCAGCCAGCGGACGATAGCTTTCTTT	CASSQRTIAFF
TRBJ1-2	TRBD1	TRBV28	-	TGTGCCAGCAGCTCCCTATTGACAGGGGATTATGGCTACACCTTC	CASSSLLTGDYGYTF
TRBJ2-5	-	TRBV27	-	TGTGCCAGCAGTTTGGGGTCCTCCCCGAAGACCCAGTACTTC	CASSLGSSPKTQYF